Listed here are 22 T cell receptor beta chains from one sample, sequenced in a study of Ad26.COV2.S vaccination and SARS-CoV-2 variants. Treatment here: some 20 received Ad26.COV2.S at low or high dose, single or two shots; 5 received placebo; per-sample allocation not given. Day 63 after the first injection of vaccine or placebo was the sampling time. Libraries were prepared by immunoSEQ multiplex PCR; TCRdb keeps only in-frame clonotypes and omits some of them. Among around 270,000 clones, 70% to 90% were seen once, and the ten largest hold about 2.8%. Here the sequenced sample was peripheral blood, taken in a trial of Ad26.COV2.S vaccine versus placebo. These receptor sequences come from a person between 18 and 59 years old who received the Ad26.COV2.S COVID-19 vaccine or a placebo.

The chain uses TRBV7-9 and TRBJ2-2; D might be TRBD1 (6 bases). Trimming removed 8 bases from V and 3 bases from J, with 7 bases in between. Germline lookup yields CDR1 SEHNR and CDR2 FQNEAQ (reference sequence). The CDR3 is 12 amino acids. This CDR3 reads CASQGYTGELFF. The CDR3 coding sequence is TGTGCCAGCCAGGGGTACACCGGGGAGCTGTTTTTT.

J is TRBJ2-2 and V is TRBV24-1; unclear D gene. The CDR3 has 15 residues. V dropped 2 bases and J dropped 4 bases, with 10 bases sitting between them. From germline, CDR1 is KGHDR and CDR2 SFDVKD. The CDR3 region has the DNA TGTGCCACCAGTGATTCACCTCAGATCACCGGGGAGCTGTTTTTT. The encoded protein is CATSDSPQITGELFF.

The chain couples TRBV7-9 to TRBJ1-5, with no clear D. Looked up from germline, CDR1 is SEHNR and CDR2 is FQNEAQ (reference sequence). This CDR3 comprises 12 residues. Between the trimmed V and J ends, which lost 6 bases and 3 bases, there was a span of 6 bases. CDR3 amino acids: CASSLPNQPQHF. The CDR3 nucleotides are TGTGCCAGCAGTTTACCCAATCAGCCCCAGCATTTT.

CDR3 sequence (DNA): TGTGCCAGCTCCGGCGCACGGGAGACCCAGTACTTC. It encodes CASSGARETQYF. The chain recombines TRBV18 with TRBJ2-5; D gene ambiguous. This CDR3 has 12 amino acids. The germline V and J ends were trimmed by 6 bases and 5 bases, with 10 bases remaining between them. Germline lookup yields CDR1 KGHSH and CDR2 LQKENI.

The chain couples TRBV7-2 to TRBJ2-3; the D gene is possibly TRBD1 (5 bases). Trimming left V 4 bases short and J 14 bases short, with 19 bases between. The CDR3 has 13 residues. CDR1 and CDR2 from the germline V gene are SGHTA and FQGNSA. The CDR3, as DNA: TGTGCCAGCAGCTCCCCCCCAGGGTATCACGCGTATTTT. The encoded protein is CASSSPPGYHAYF. Looking up the rest from reference TRBV7-2 and TRBJ2-3 gives the full variable domain: GAGVSQSPSNKVTEKGKDVELRCDPISGHTALYWYRQSLGQGLEFLIYFQGNSAPDKSGLPSDRFSAERTGGSVSTLTIQRTQQEDSAVYLCASSSPPGYHAYFGPGTRLTVL.

J is TRBJ1-6 and V is TRBV28, with TRBD1 matching over 9 bases. From germline, CDR1 is MDHEN and CDR2 SYDVKM. The CDR3 runs to 15 residues. The trim removed 6 bases at V and 14 bases at J, leaving 14 bases unmatched. In nucleotides, the CDR3 is TGTGCCAGCAGCAGTTTAAGACAGGGGGGACCCACCCTCCACTTT. Its translation: CASSSLRQGGPTLHF. Supplemented by reference TRBV28 and TRBJ1-6, the full variable domain reads DVKVTQSSRYLVKRTGEKVFLECVQDMDHENMFWYRQDPGLGLRLIYFSYDVKMKEKGDIPEGYSVSREKKERFSLILESASTNQTSMYLCASSSLRQGGPTLHFGNGTRLTVT.

The V gene is TRBV2, the J gene TRBJ2-3; D could derive from TRBD1 or TRBD2 (6 bases each). There are 16 residues in the CDR3. Per germline, CDR1 SNHLY and CDR2 FYNNEI. Between the trimmed V and J ends, which lost 2 bases and 3 bases, there was a span of 15 bases. The CDR3 nucleotides are TGTGCCAGCAGTGAATTGGGGGGCCAAGTTACAGATACGCAGTATTTT. This sequence encodes CASSELGGQVTDTQYF.

The chain recombines TRBV2 with TRBJ1-1, with D tentatively TRBD1 (6 bases). This CDR3 is 13 amino acids long. Between the trimmed V and J ends, which lost 8 bases and 5 bases, there was a span of 15 bases. Per germline, CDR1 SNHLY and CDR2 FYNNEI. Written as DNA, the CDR3 is TGTGCCAGCTTGTTCGAAGGGGGTACTGAAGCTTTCTTT. As protein: CASLFEGGTEAFF.

V and J are TRBV30 and TRBJ2-2; D unresolved. The CDR3 sequence is 11 residues long. Germline CDR1 and CDR2: GTSNPN and SVGIG (reference sequence). Between the trimmed V and J ends, which lost 4 bases and 9 bases, there was a span of 9 bases. CDR3 bases: TGTGCCTGGAATGGAATCCGGGAGCTGTTTTTT. It specifies CAWNGIRELFF.

The rearrangement joins TRBV3-1 (or the pseudogene TRBV3-2) to TRBJ2-7; D remains ambiguous. Trimming took 7 bases from V and 3 from J, leaving 7 bases between them. The germline V gene has CDR1 LGHDT and CDR2 YNNKEL (reference sequence). The CDR3 sequence is 11 residues long. Here the CDR3 DNA reads TGTGCCAGCACGCGAGGCTACGAGCAGTACTTC. This gives the protein CASTRGYEQYF.

The V and J genes are TRBV5-1 and TRBJ2-5, with TRBD2 as a possible D gene (6 bases). From germline, CDR1 is SGHRS and CDR2 YFSETQ. Trimming shortened V by 3 bases and J by 2 bases, and 14 bases separated the two germline ends. There are 15 residues in the CDR3. The CDR3 here is CASSYRDSFQETQYF. For the CDR3, the DNA is TGCGCCAGCAGCTACCGGGACTCCTTTCAAGAGACCCAGTACTTC. The full variable domain, with the rest looked up from reference TRBV5-1 and TRBJ2-5, is KAGVTQTPRYLIKTRGQQVTLSCSPISGHRSVSWYQQTPGQGLQFLFEYFSETQRNKGNFPGRFSGRQFSNSRSEMNVSTLELGDSALYLCASSYRDSFQETQYFGPGTRLLVL.

The chain joins TRBV19 to TRBJ1-1, with 10 bases lining up with TRBD1. Germline V gene sequence: CDR1 LNHDA, CDR2 SQIVND (reference sequence). Trimming at V came to 6 bases and at J to 4 bases, leaving 8 bases not matched to a gene. The CDR3 consists of 15 residues. In DNA form, the CDR3 reads TGTGCCAGTAGGACCGGGACAGGGGTTCCCACTGAAGCTTTCTTT. Translation gives CASRTGTGVPTEAFF.

The chain is built from TRBV21-1 and TRBJ2-1; TRBD1 is the table's D call, not checked against the DNA. TRBV21-1 is a pseudogene. CDR3 length: 13 amino acids. In nucleotides, the CDR3 is TGTGCTAGCCTGAGGGGGACAGGCAATGAGCAGTTCTTC. This encodes CASLRGTGNEQFF.

The V gene is TRBV19, the J gene TRBJ1-2; 7 positions agree with TRBD1. With V trimmed by 5 bases and J by 4 bases, 13 bases remained unmatched. The CDR3 consists of 16 residues. CDR1 is LNHDA, CDR2 SQIVND, per germline (reference sequence). CDR3 DNA: TGTGCCAGTAGTCCCCGGTGGACAGGTAGATCCTATGGCTACACCTTC. It specifies CASSPRWTGRSYGYTF.

This clone was observed a few times. In DNA, the CDR3 is TGTGCCACCAGTGATGGTCGGGAGCACACCGGGGAGCTGTTTTTT. Amino acids: CATSDGREHTGELFF. The V call is TRBV24-1, the J call TRBJ2-2; possibly TRBD2 for D (6 bases). The CDR3 length is 15 residues. V lost 3 bases to trimming and J lost 3 bases, with 10 bases between them. Per germline, CDR1 KGHDR and CDR2 SFDVKD.

The chain carries TRBV25-1 and TRBJ1-2; D gene uncertain. Germline V CDR1 and CDR2: MGHDK, SYGVNS. The CDR3 is 14 residues long. V lost 2 bases to trimming and J lost 0 bases, with 7 bases between them. CDR3 DNA: TGTGCCAGCAGTGAACCAAGTGCTAACTATGGCTACACCTTC. Translation gives CASSEPSANYGYTF.

This clone has a single count. This chain links TRBV6-2 or TRBV6-3 with TRBJ2-1; no definite D call. Trimming shortened V by 0 bases and J by 6 bases, and 6 bases separated the two germline ends. This CDR3 spans 13 amino acids. Per germline, CDR1 MNHEY and CDR2 SVGEGT. CDR3 sequence (DNA): TGTGCCAGCAGTTACTCGGATTTCAATGAGCAGTTCTTC. Protein sequence: CASSYSDFNEQFF.

The chain couples TRBV21-1 to TRBJ2-7; no DNA check was done on the table's D call, TRBD1. TRBV21-1 corresponds to a pseudogene. The CDR3 extends over 14 amino acids. CDR3 nucleotides: TGTGCCAGCAGCAAGGGGGACACTACCTACGAGCAGTACGTC. Translating it yields CASSKGDTTYEQYV.

This rearrangement joins TRBV6-2 or TRBV6-3 to TRBJ1-3; D is unclear. V lost 4 bases and J 0 bases, leaving 7 bases between the germline ends. This CDR3 is 14 amino acids long. CDR1 is MNHEY and CDR2 is SVGEGT in the germline V gene. The chain's CDR3 is CASSLGTSGNTIYF. The DNA of the CDR3 is TGTGCCAGCAGTTTGGGAACCTCTGGAAACACCATATATTTT.

The chain employs TRBV10-1 and TRBJ2-2, with 13 bases aligning to TRBD2. The ends lost 5 bases at V and 3 bases at J; junction bases unmatched: 15. Germline V lookup: CDR1 WNHNN, CDR2 SYGVQD (reference sequence). CDR3 size: 20 residues. The CDR3 DNA reads as TGCGCCAGCAGTTCCGGGACTAGCGGGAATTGGGTCCTCGACACCGGGGAGCTGTTTTTT. Protein: CASSSGTSGNWVLDTGELFF.

The chain combines TRBV18 with TRBJ2-2; D is unclear. Per germline, CDR1 KGHSH and CDR2 LQKENI. With 3 bases removed from V and 3 bases from J, the gap between germline ends came to 5 bases. The CDR3 is made up of 13 amino acids. CDR3 protein: CASSPHDTGELFF. In DNA, the CDR3 is TGTGCCAGCTCACCGCATGACACCGGGGAGCTGTTTTTT. The complete variable domain, with remaining parts taken from reference TRBV18 and TRBJ2-2, reads NAGVMQNPRHLVRRRGQEARLRCSPMKGHSHVYWYRQLPEEGLKFMVYLQKENIIDESGMPKERFSAEFPKEGPSILRIQQVVRGDSAAYFCASSPHDTGELFFGEGSRLTVL.

This clone has only one observation. The chain carries TRBV15 and TRBJ1-1; a possible D gene is TRBD1 (6 bases). Germline assignment: CDR1 LNHNV and CDR2 YYDKDF (reference sequence). The V end lost 0 bases, the J end lost 6 bases, and 14 bases lay between the germline ends. The CDR3 is 15 residues long. CDR3 in amino acids: CATSRDFTGSAEAFF. The CDR3 DNA follows: TGTGCCACCAGCAGAGATTTTACAGGGTCAGCTGAAGCTTTCTTT.